This TCR beta chain is from a study of shared clonotypes between healthy human individuals. This CDR3 is built from 19 residues. V trimming: 5 bases; J trimming: 0 bases; junction bases outside the gene matches: 14. The V gene's germline CDR1 is SGHRS and CDR2 YFSETQ. This table comes from immunoSEQ multiplex PCR, and its TCRdb copy is limited to in-frame clones, with some not included. The profile shows 2,500,000 or so clones, around 90% of them singletons. Sequences were obtained from naive CD4+ T cells from PBMCs. Stated subset: CD45RA+ positively selected. This sequence joins TRBV5-1 and TRBJ2-6, with 7 nucleotides matching TRBD1. The source is a man aged 18 to 29 in good health. Some clones in this sample may be carry-over from other donors' samples. The CDR3 protein is CASRAGTEPLYSGANVLTF. DNA for the CDR3: TGCGCCAGCAGAGCCGGGACAGAACCACTCTACTCTGGGGCCAACGTCCTGACTTTC.